Detailed here is one TCR beta chain. Its target is unknown. Assay: immunoSEQ multiplex PCR; the TCRdb copy retains only in-frame clones and omits some. The table records over 100,000 clones, about 90% of them present only once. This sample stems from a study of T cell responses to AZD1222 COVID-19 vaccine. Study conclusions and caveats: Spike was spanned by vaccine-associated CD4 TCRs, with dominance at 160-218 and 743-854.

The germline gives CDR1 SGHTA, CDR2 FQGNSA. This CDR3 is built from 12 residues. Trimming pared 5 bases from V and 6 bases from J, leaving 8 bases between. The TCR comes from an adult in good health. The material sequenced was peripheral blood, taken on day 0 of AZD1222 vaccination. The chain links TRBV7-2 to TRBJ1-5; D gene uncertain. The CDR3: CASSSGAQPQHF. The CDR3 bases are TGTGCCAGCAGCAGTGGAGCTCAGCCCCAGCATTTT.